This T cell receptor (beta chain) came from a study of early T cells in non-severe SARS-CoV-2 infection (dated by TCRdb to the early 2020s). For the wider study: Because TCR sequencing was done on bulk RNA from unsorted whole blood, the alpha and beta chains could not be paired.

What the research found in general, with its limitations: VDJdb matching was skewed toward anti-spike CD8 responses and likely underestimated virus-specific expansions, missing private and CD4 specificities.

The library was produced with 5' RACE. For sequencing, a NextSeq 500 was employed. To correct for sequencing error and PCR bias, the TCR library protocol tagged individual cDNA molecules with unique molecular identifiers. TCR alpha and beta chains were both sequenced, and the abundances of alpha and beta sequences in each sample were closely correlated with each other. The authors' analysis ran thus. Decombinator V4 was used to annotate the V gene, J gene and CDR3 of the TCR sequences. Expanded TCRs were defined as changing significantly between any two time points under a Poisson model with p below 0.0001. TCR abundances were normalised to the total number of TCRs sequenced in each sample and reported as counts per million. TRAV1-2 paired with TRAJ12, TRAJ20 or TRAJ33 defined MAIT TCRs, while TRAV10 paired with TRAJ18 defined iNKT TCRs. VDJdb, accessed on 1 November 2021, was searched for TCRs annotated for CMV, EBV and SARS-CoV-2, and TCRs annotated for more than one antigen were excluded. TCRdb applied fastp at Q25 and MiXCR to the public reads, then kept only in-frame beta chains. One record per CDR3 amino acid sequence lists the most common genes and DNA. The V and J calls shown here were made by TCRdb, not taken from the authors' results. This sample has 59,000 or so distinct CDR3 sequences in its table, and roughly 12% of those were observed once. The ten largest account for about 1.3% of the sample.

According to the germline V gene, CDR1 reads SGDLS and CDR2 reads YYNGEE. The cysteine opens and the phenylalanine closes a CDR3 of 15 amino acids. Only CDR3 DNA is held: 45 bases, read in frame from base 1. The junction shows trimming of 2 bases on V and 6 bases on J, and the gene matches do not reach 7 bases of it. This clonotype appeared many times. What this receptor recognizes is not known. Base qualities were left out, and no much larger clone turns up one base away. A case-control design nested within a healthcare worker cohort in London, UK, was used, with weekly nasopharyngeal swab PCR tests and blood sampling performed. Healthcare workers were recruited between 23 and 31 March 2020, during the week of the UK lockdown, and were followed weekly for up to about 15 weeks.

Source: whole blood, taken at baseline. Recombination linked TRBV9 to TRBJ2-3, and TRBD2 matches 9 of the central bases. This clonotype was sampled from an adult who was a healthcare worker with PCR-confirmed SARS-CoV-2 infection or an uninfected control (not recorded which). The CDR3 region has the sequence CASSVGGGAMDTQYF. The DNA sequence follows: TGTGCCAGCAGCGTGGGCGGGGGGGCGATGGATACGCAGTATTTT. The reference TRBV9 and TRBJ2-3 proteins fill in what lies around the CDR3, so the full variable domain reads DSGVTQTPKHLITATGQRVTLRCSPRSGDLSVYWYQQSLDQGLQFLIQYYNGEERAKGNILERFSAQQFPDLHSELNLSSLELGDSALYFCASSVGGGAMDTQYFGPGTRLTVL.